One and the same sample provided the 30 T cell receptor beta chains below, sequenced in a study of blood T cell repertoires in COVID-19. Some clones are missing from TCRdb's copy, which holds only in-frame ones; the method was immunoSEQ multiplex PCR. This table has under 300,000 clones, 88% appearing once. Source material: PBMCs or T cells enriched from blood (not recorded which). The source of these receptors is a woman younger than 45 who had recovered from COVID-19.

The chain has TRBV27 and TRBJ2-7, with a weak D call TRBD1 (8 bases). The germline gives CDR1 MNHEY, CDR2 SMNVEV (reference sequence). The CDR3 consists of 14 residues. Trimming removed 6 bases at V and 3 bases at J, with 15 bases between. The CDR3 sequence is CASRNRGGSYEQYF. CDR3 nucleotides: TGTGCCAGCAGGAACAGGGGGGGAAGCTACGAGCAGTACTTC.

This chain uses TRBV5-1 with TRBJ1-4, with 10 bases identical to TRBD1. V lost 4 bases and J lost 6; bases outside the gene matches: 9. The germline gives CDR1 SGHRS, CDR2 YFSETQ. This CDR3 spans 16 amino acids. In DNA, the CDR3 is TGCGCCAGCAGCCCTCTTGACAGGGGGCGAGATGAAAAACTGTTTTTT. Protein product: CASSPLDRGRDEKLFF.

This sequence joins TRBV19 and TRBJ1-1, with D possibly TRBD1 on 5 matching bases. The CDR3 contains 13 residues. The germline V gene has CDR1 LNHDA and CDR2 SQIVND (reference sequence). V gave up 9 bases and J gave up 8 bases, with 19 bases separating them. The CDR3 region is CASLESGFREAFF. As DNA, the CDR3 is TGTGCCAGCCTTGAATCAGGGTTCCGCGAAGCTTTCTTT.

This clone has just a few counts. The J gene is TRBJ2-7, the V gene TRBV18; 8 bases are a match to TRBD1. The V segment lost 3 bases and the J segment 2 bases; nucleotides outside the gene matches: 6. Looked up from germline, CDR1 is KGHSH and CDR2 is LQKENI. This CDR3 region has 15 residues. In nucleotides, the CDR3 is TGTGCCAGCTCACCCCGACAGGGGAGCCCCTACGAGCAGTACTTC. This translates into CASSPRQGSPYEQYF.

V gene TRBV9 combines with J gene TRBJ2-5, with 7 nucleotides matching TRBD1. The V gene's germline CDR1 is SGDLS and CDR2 YYNGEE. Trimming at V came to 0 bases and at J to 3 bases, leaving 2 bases not matched to a gene. This CDR3 has 14 residues. Here the CDR3 reads CASSVVGGKETQYF. The CDR3 bases are TGTGCCAGCAGCGTAGTAGGGGGCAAAGAGACCCAGTACTTC.

This clone was seen only a few times. CDR3 nucleotides: TGTGCCAGCAGCCAAGGGTACGGCACCGGGGAGCTGTTTTTT. It encodes CASSQGYGTGELFF. The J gene is TRBJ2-2, the V gene TRBV3-1 (or the pseudogene TRBV3-2); D is ambiguous. CDR3 length: 14 amino acids. The germline V gene has CDR1 LGHDT and CDR2 YNNKEL (reference sequence). With 1 base removed from V and 4 bases from J, the gap between germline ends came to 7 bases.

This chain connects TRBV29-1 to TRBJ1-6; 10 nucleotides line up with TRBD1. J was trimmed by 9 bases and V by 6 bases; bases with no gene match: 8. The CDR3 has 14 residues. CDR1 and CDR2 from the germline V gene are SQVTM and ANQGSEA. The DNA for the CDR3 is TGCAGCGTGATGGACAGGGGGAAAGGTTCACCCCTCCACTTT. As protein: CSVMDRGKGSPLHF.

The chain employs TRBV7-9 and TRBJ2-7; 7 bases fit TRBD2. CDR1 SEHNR and CDR2 FQNEAQ come from the germline V gene (reference sequence). Losses at the gene ends were 3 bases for V and 6 bases for J; bases not matched to a gene: 11. The CDR3 spans 15 residues. The CDR3 loop is CASSFWGGVIGEQYF. CDR3 sequence (DNA): TGTGCCAGCAGCTTTTGGGGAGGGGTGATCGGCGAGCAGTACTTC.

The chain employs TRBV5-1 and TRBJ1-2; a weak D match, TRBD1 (6 bases). Trimming cost V 7 bases and J 4 bases, with 20 bases left between them. The V gene's germline CDR1 is SGHRS and CDR2 YFSETQ. This CDR3 comprises 15 residues. CDR3 sequence (DNA): TGCGCCAGCTCCTTTGGTGAACAGGGTGTCTATGGCTACACCTTC. It translates to CASSFGEQGVYGYTF.

J is TRBJ2-1 and V is TRBV6-2 or TRBV6-3; TRBD2 is a possible D gene (6 bases). Trimming pared 6 bases from V and 1 base from J, leaving 22 bases between. This CDR3 has 18 residues. The germline CDR1 and CDR2 sequences are MNHEY and SVGEGT. As DNA, the CDR3 is TGTGCCAGCAGCCCTAATAGGGACTCCACGCATTCCTACAATGAGCAGTTCTTC. Translating gives CASSPNRDSTHSYNEQFF.

This chain connects TRBV30 to TRBJ1-1, with D maybe TRBD1 (5 bases). Germline values: CDR1 GTSNPN, CDR2 SVGIG (reference sequence). V was trimmed by 4 bases and J by 8 bases, leaving 11 bases between them. The CDR3 sequence is 11 residues long. In nucleotides, the CDR3 is TGTGCCTGGAATCTACAGGTGGAAGCTTTCTTT. Its protein product is CAWNLQVEAFF. Drawing the rest from reference TRBV30 and TRBJ1-1, the complete variable domain is SQTIHQWPATLVQPVGSPLSLECTVEGTSNPNLYWYRQAAGRGLQLLFYSVGIGQISSEVPQNLSASRPQDRQFILSSKKLLLSDSGFYLCAWNLQVEAFFGQGTRLTVV.

The genes are TRBV7-3 and TRBJ2-7; possible D gene TRBD1, 6 bases. The CDR3 contains 13 residues. Germline V gene sequence: CDR1 SGHTA, CDR2 FQGTGA. V was trimmed by 2 bases and J by 6 bases, leaving 11 bases between them. CDR3 amino acids: CASSLEQGTEQYF. The DNA of the CDR3 is TGTGCCAGCAGCTTAGAACAGGGTACCGAGCAGTACTTC.

This chain uses TRBV7-2 with TRBJ2-1; TRBD1 might be the D (7 bases). This CDR3 comprises 18 residues. CDR1 SGHTA and CDR2 FQGNSA come from the germline V gene. Trimming took 5 bases from V and 2 from J, leaving 22 bases between them. The CDR3, as DNA: TGTGCCAGCAGCATTACCCCCGCCAGGGGGGTTACCTACAATGAGCAGTTCTTC. This encodes CASSITPARGVTYNEQFF. Using reference TRBV7-2 and TRBJ2-1 for the parts outside the CDR3, the full variable domain is GAGVSQSPSNKVTEKGKDVELRCDPISGHTALYWYRQSLGQGLEFLIYFQGNSAPDKSGLPSDRFSAERTGGSVSTLTIQRTQQEDSAVYLCASSITPARGVTYNEQFFGPGTRLTVL.

The chain employs TRBV27 and TRBJ1-6; the D gene is possibly TRBD1 (6 bases). CDR1 and CDR2 (germline): MNHEY, SMNVEV (reference sequence). V gave up 7 bases and J gave up 8 bases, with 12 bases separating them. The CDR3 contains 13 residues. CDR3 sequence (DNA): TGTGCCAGCAAAGAAACAGGGTATTCACCCCTCCACTTT. Amino acids: CASKETGYSPLHF.

CDR3 DNA sequence: TGTGCCACCAGCCCTGCGGGACCCGTCAATGAGCAGTTCTTC. It specifies CATSPAGPVNEQFF. The chain links TRBV24-1 to TRBJ2-1; D is possibly TRBD2 (6 bases). Germline loops: CDR1 KGHDR, CDR2 SFDVKD. This CDR3 region has 14 residues. V lost 7 bases and J 6 bases, leaving 15 bases between the germline ends.

The J gene is TRBJ1-2, the V gene TRBV18, with D possibly being TRBD1 (5 bases). Germline CDR1 KGHSH, CDR2 LQKENI. Trimming left V 3 bases short and J 5 bases short, with 13 bases between. The CDR3 is 14 residues long. This CDR3 is CASSPSAGKYGYTF. CDR3 in DNA: TGTGCCAGCTCACCGTCGGCAGGGAAATATGGCTACACCTTC.

This clone was found a few times. The V call is TRBV27, the J call TRBJ1-5; 7 nucleotides match TRBD1. Germline loops: CDR1 MNHEY, CDR2 SMNVEV (reference sequence). The ends lost 7 bases at V and 3 bases at J; junction bases unmatched: 12. The CDR3 loop spans 16 amino acids. The CDR3 is CASTPRSRGDNQPQHF. CDR3 sequence (DNA): TGTGCCAGCACTCCCCGGAGCAGGGGGGACAATCAGCCCCAGCATTTT.

V gene TRBV9 combines with J gene TRBJ1-4; D not resolved. The V gene's germline CDR1 is SGDLS and CDR2 YYNGEE. V lost 4 bases and J lost 5, with 12 bases in between. The CDR3 is made up of 14 amino acids. CDR3 protein: CASSLRTGNEKLFF. The CDR3, as DNA: TGTGCCAGCAGCCTGAGGACGGGGAATGAAAAACTGTTTTTT.

This clone turned up a few times. The chain couples TRBV19 to TRBJ1-2; TRBD1 matches 9 bases. The germline V gene encodes CDR1 LNHDA and CDR2 SQIVND (reference sequence). CDR3 size: 16 residues. The ends lost 7 bases at V and 5 bases at J; junction bases unmatched: 14. DNA for the CDR3: TGTGCCAGTAACCCCTTACAGGGGGCGCATGGGTATGGCTACACCTTC. It yields the protein CASNPLQGAHGYGYTF. The whole variable domain, remainder taken from reference TRBV19 and TRBJ1-2, is DGGITQSPKYLFRKEGQNVTLSCEQNLNHDAMYWYRQDPGQGLRLIYYSQIVNDFQKGDIAEGYSVSREKKESFPLTVTSAQKNPTAFYLCASNPLQGAHGYGYTFGSGTRLTVV.

The gene calls are TRBV9 and TRBJ1-1, with 7 bases that match TRBD1. Trimming cost V 4 bases and J 5 bases; bases outside gene matches: 8. Germline assignment: CDR1 SGDLS and CDR2 YYNGEE. The CDR3 runs 14 residues. The CDR3 protein is CASSPATGRTEAFF. The CDR3 DNA sequence: TGTGCCAGCAGCCCAGCGACAGGGAGGACTGAAGCTTTCTTT. Combining the CDR3 with reference TRBV9 and TRBJ1-1 gives the whole variable domain DSGVTQTPKHLITATGQRVTLRCSPRSGDLSVYWYQQSLDQGLQFLIQYYNGEERAKGNILERFSAQQFPDLHSELNLSSLELGDSALYFCASSPATGRTEAFFGQGTRLTVV.

In DNA form, the CDR3 reads TGTGCCAGCAGCTTGAGGGCAGGGGGAACTGAAGCTTTCTTT. It yields the protein CASSLRAGGTEAFF. The rearrangement uses TRBV5-4 and TRBJ1-1; 7 bases line up with TRBD1. This CDR3 is built from 14 residues. Trimming cost V 1 base and J 5 bases; bases outside gene matches: 5. Germline V gene lookup returns CDR1 SGHNT and CDR2 YYREEE (reference sequence).

The rearrangement joins TRBV28 to TRBJ1-5; 10 bases fit TRBD1. From germline, CDR1 is MDHEN and CDR2 SYDVKM. The ends lost 5 bases at V and 5 bases at J; junction bases unmatched: 9. The CDR3 loop spans 16 amino acids. The CDR3: CASSTHWGTGDQPQHF. The CDR3 DNA is TGTGCCAGCAGTACCCATTGGGGGACAGGGGATCAGCCCCAGCATTTT.

The gene calls are TRBV20-1 and TRBJ2-3, with 7 bases lining up with TRBD2. The ends lost 3 bases at V and 2 bases at J; junction bases unmatched: 5. The V gene's germline CDR1 is DFQATT and CDR2 SNEGSKA (reference sequence). The CDR3 runs 14 residues. In DNA form, the CDR3 reads TGCAGTGCTAGTGGGGGGGACTCCACAGATACGCAGTATTTT. The encoded protein is CSASGGDSTDTQYF.

This clone was picked up one time. V usage is TRBV27 and J usage is TRBJ2-1; 8 bases agree with TRBD2. The germline CDR1 and CDR2 sequences are MNHEY and SMNVEV (reference sequence). Germline trimming cut 4 bases from V and 3 bases from J; bases unmatched to any gene: 8. CDR3 length: 16 residues. The CDR3 DNA reads TGTGCCAGCAGTTCCCCCACGGGGGGGTTCTACAATGAGCAGTTCTTC. Protein sequence: CASSSPTGGFYNEQFF.

J is TRBJ1-3 and V is TRBV28, with a tentative D call TRBD1 (5 bases). This CDR3 contains 18 residues. CDR1 is MDHEN, CDR2 SYDVKM, per germline. V dropped 5 bases and J dropped 0 bases, with 20 bases sitting between them. CDR3 region: CASSPHSGLPYSGNTIYF. The CDR3 nucleotides are TGTGCCAGCAGTCCACACTCGGGACTTCCGTACTCTGGAAACACCATATATTTT.

V usage is TRBV5-1 and J usage is TRBJ2-3, with D perhaps TRBD2 (5 bases). The germline CDR1 and CDR2 sequences are SGHRS and YFSETQ. This CDR3 is built from 13 residues. V lost 4 bases to trimming and J lost 3 bases, with 9 bases between them. The CDR3 region has the DNA TGCGCCAGCAGCGTCGGGATAACAGATACGCAGTATTTT. It encodes CASSVGITDTQYF.

The chain carries TRBV29-1 and TRBJ2-7; a weak D match, TRBD1 (6 bases). This CDR3 comprises 14 residues. Germline values: CDR1 SQVTM, CDR2 ANQGSEA. V lost 4 bases and J 0 bases, leaving 13 bases between the germline ends. CDR3 loop: CSVVLQGRSYEQYF. The CDR3 DNA reads TGCAGCGTTGTTCTACAGGGACGCTCCTACGAGCAGTACTTC.

The gene calls are TRBV7-3 and TRBJ1-5, with TRBD1 identical over 7 bases. Trimming cost V 5 bases and J 6 bases; bases outside gene matches: 4. CDR3 length equals 13 residues. Germline V gene data show CDR1 as SGHTA and CDR2 as FQGTGA. The chain's CDR3 is CASSPTGAQPQHF. For the CDR3, the DNA is TGTGCCAGCAGCCCAACAGGGGCTCAGCCCCAGCATTTT. Looking up the rest from reference TRBV7-3 and TRBJ1-5 gives the full variable domain: GAGVSQTPSNKVTEKGKYVELRCDPISGHTALYWYRQSLGQGPEFLIYFQGTGAADDSGLPNDRFFAVRPEGSVSTLKIQRTERGDSAVYLCASSPTGAQPQHFGDGTRLSIL.

The rearrangement joins TRBV15 to TRBJ1-3, with D tentatively TRBD1 (5 bases). CDR1 and CDR2 (germline): LNHNV, YYDKDF (reference sequence). Between the trimmed V and J ends, which lost 5 bases and 4 bases, there was a span of 30 bases. The CDR3 is 20 amino acids. The CDR3 nucleotides read TGTGCCACCAGCCTACTTCCCATATCCGTGACAGCGACAATAGGAAACACCATATATTTT. Translating it yields CATSLLPISVTATIGNTIYF.

The chain employs TRBV18 and TRBJ2-2, with 14 bases identical to TRBD2. There are 18 residues in the CDR3. V lost 6 bases, J lost 3 bases, and 9 bases stayed unmatched. Germline V CDR1 and CDR2: KGHSH, LQKENI. CDR3 DNA: TGTGCCAGCTCGCGATCACCGGGACTAGCGGGAGACACCGGGGAGCTGTTTTTT. This sequence encodes CASSRSPGLAGDTGELFF.